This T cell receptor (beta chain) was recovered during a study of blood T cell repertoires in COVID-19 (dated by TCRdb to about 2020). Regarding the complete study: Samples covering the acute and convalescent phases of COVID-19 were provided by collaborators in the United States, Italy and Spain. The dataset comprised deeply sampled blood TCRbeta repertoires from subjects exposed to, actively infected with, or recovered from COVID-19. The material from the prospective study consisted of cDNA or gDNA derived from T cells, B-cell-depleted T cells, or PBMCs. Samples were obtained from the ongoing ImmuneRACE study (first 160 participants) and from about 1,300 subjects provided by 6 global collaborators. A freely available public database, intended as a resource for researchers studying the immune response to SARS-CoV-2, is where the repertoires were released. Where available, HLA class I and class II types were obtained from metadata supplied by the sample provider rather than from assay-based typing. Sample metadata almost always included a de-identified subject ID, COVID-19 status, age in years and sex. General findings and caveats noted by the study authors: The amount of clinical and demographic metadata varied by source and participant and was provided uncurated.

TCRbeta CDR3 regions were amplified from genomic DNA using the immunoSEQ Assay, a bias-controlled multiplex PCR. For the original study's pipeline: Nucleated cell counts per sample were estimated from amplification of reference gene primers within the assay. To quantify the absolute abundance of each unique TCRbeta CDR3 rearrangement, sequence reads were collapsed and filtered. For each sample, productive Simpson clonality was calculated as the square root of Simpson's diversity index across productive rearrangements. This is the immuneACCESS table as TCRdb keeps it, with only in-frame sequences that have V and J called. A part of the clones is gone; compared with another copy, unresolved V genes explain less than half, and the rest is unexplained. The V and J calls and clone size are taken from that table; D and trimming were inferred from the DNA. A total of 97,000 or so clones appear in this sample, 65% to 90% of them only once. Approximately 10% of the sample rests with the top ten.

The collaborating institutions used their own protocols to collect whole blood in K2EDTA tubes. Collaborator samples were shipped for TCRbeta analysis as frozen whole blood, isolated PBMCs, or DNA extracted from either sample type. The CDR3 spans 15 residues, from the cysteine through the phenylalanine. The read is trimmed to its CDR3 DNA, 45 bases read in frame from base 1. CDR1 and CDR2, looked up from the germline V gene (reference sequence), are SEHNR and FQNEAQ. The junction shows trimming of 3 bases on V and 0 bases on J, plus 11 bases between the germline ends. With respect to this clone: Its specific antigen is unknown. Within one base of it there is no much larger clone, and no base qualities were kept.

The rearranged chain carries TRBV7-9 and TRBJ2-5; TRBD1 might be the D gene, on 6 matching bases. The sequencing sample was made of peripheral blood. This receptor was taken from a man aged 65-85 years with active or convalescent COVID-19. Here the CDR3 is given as CASSLRPGDQETQYF. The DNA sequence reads TGTGCCAGCAGCTTGAGGCCAGGGGACCAAGAGACCCAGTACTTC. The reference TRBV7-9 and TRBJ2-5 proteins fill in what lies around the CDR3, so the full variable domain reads DTGVSQNPRHKITKRGQNVTFRCDPISEHNRLYWYRQTLGQGPEFLTYFQNEAQLEKSRLLSDRFSAERPKGSFSTLEIQRTEQGDSAMYLCASSLRPGDQETQYFGPGTRLLVL.